The clone carrying this T cell receptor (beta chain) was counted a single time. This specimen comes from a study of T cell responses to AZD1222 COVID-19 vaccine. Sequencing used immunoSEQ multiplex PCR; TCRdb keeps in-frame clones, though not all of them. The sample holds about 160,000 clones, about 92% seen once. This clonotype was sampled from an adult in good health. The specimen comprised peripheral blood, sampled on day 0 of MenACWY control vaccination.

CDR3 in DNA: TGTGCCAGTAGGAGGCGGGAGGCCCTAGGAGAGCAGTACTTC. It is translated as CASRRREALGEQYF. The chain links TRBV19 to TRBJ2-7, with 8 positions matching TRBD2. CDR3 size: 14 residues. V shed 6 bases and J 7 bases; nucleotides not matched to a gene: 11. Germline values: CDR1 LNHDA, CDR2 SQIVND (reference sequence).